The 8 T cell receptor beta chains below come from one sample, sequenced in a study of neoadjuvant anti-PD-1 for oral cavity cancer. Clones were sequenced by immunoSEQ multiplex PCR, and TCRdb holds only the in-frame ones, with some missing. The sample has roughly 15,000 clones, under 80% seen once. The time point: after neoadjuvant nivolumab, at surgical resection. The material was PBMCs, obtained after nivolumab (anti-PD-1) treatment. Receptors were obtained from a person between 40 and 79 years old with oral cavity squamous cell carcinoma.

This clone was counted only a few times. The rearrangement links TRBV6-1 to TRBJ1-2, with D uncertain. Per the germline V gene, CDR1 is MNHNS and CDR2 is SASEGT. There are 14 residues in the CDR3. V was pared by 7 bases and J by 0 bases, with 12 bases between. The CDR3, as DNA: TGTGCCAGCATAGTGAGCCAAGCTAACTATGGCTACACCTTC. It codes for CASIVSQANYGYTF.

This sequence joins TRBV9 and TRBJ2-3, with unresolved D. V lost 4 bases to trimming and J lost 2 bases, with 8 bases between them. Germline V gives CDR1 SGDLS, CDR2 YYNGEE. The CDR3 loop spans 13 amino acids. Here the CDR3 reads CASSPYPTDTQYF. CDR3 bases: TGTGCCAGCAGCCCTTACCCCACAGATACGCAGTATTTT. Full variable domain (missing parts from reference TRBV9 and TRBJ2-3): DSGVTQTPKHLITATGQRVTLRCSPRSGDLSVYWYQQSLDQGLQFLIQYYNGEERAKGNILERFSAQQFPDLHSELNLSSLELGDSALYFCASSPYPTDTQYFGPGTRLTVL.

The chain couples TRBV19 to TRBJ1-5, with a weak D call TRBD1 (6 bases). Germline CDR1 is LNHDA and CDR2 is SQIVND (reference sequence). CDR3 length: 15 residues. Trimming cost V 6 bases and J 6 bases, with 18 bases left between them. The CDR3 DNA is TGTGCCAGTAGGATGGGCAGGGGAGGGGGTCAGCCCCAGCATTTT. Protein sequence: CASRMGRGGGQPQHF. Supplemented by reference TRBV19 and TRBJ1-5, the full variable domain reads DGGITQSPKYLFRKEGQNVTLSCEQNLNHDAMYWYRQDPGQGLRLIYYSQIVNDFQKGDIAEGYSVSREKKESFPLTVTSAQKNPTAFYLCASRMGRGGGQPQHFGDGTRLSIL.

The chain is built from TRBV9 and TRBJ1-3, with D possibly matching TRBD1 (6 bases). This CDR3 is 16 amino acids long. With 4 bases removed from V and 0 bases from J, the gap between germline ends came to 14 bases. Germline CDR1 reads SGDLS; CDR2 reads YYNGEE. The CDR3 DNA sequence: TGTGCCAGCAGCATTACCGGACAGCCCTCTGGAAACACCATATATTTT. Its translation is CASSITGQPSGNTIYF.

The chain combines TRBV5-4 with TRBJ2-2; tentatively, D is TRBD1 (5 bases). CDR3 size: 13 residues. Trimming shortened V by 3 bases and J by 4 bases, and 7 bases separated the two germline ends. Germline assignment: CDR1 SGHNT and CDR2 YYREEE (reference sequence). The CDR3 sequence is CASSSQGTGELFF. In DNA, the CDR3 is TGTGCCAGCAGCTCCCAGGGCACCGGGGAGCTGTTTTTT. The complete variable domain, with remaining parts taken from reference TRBV5-4 and TRBJ2-2, reads ETGVTQSPTHLIKTRGQQVTLRCSSQSGHNTVSWYQQALGQGPQFIFQYYREEENGRGNFPPRFSGLQFPNYSSELNVNALELDDSALYLCASSSQGTGELFFGEGSRLTVL.

The gene calls are TRBV7-9 and TRBJ1-5; no reliable D call. Germline V gene sequence: CDR1 SEHNR, CDR2 FQNEAQ (reference sequence). V was shortened by 5 bases and J by 2 bases, with 19 bases between the two germline ends. This CDR3 region has 17 residues. As DNA, the CDR3 is TGTGCCAGCAGCCTTGCCCCTCCTGGGAGAGGCAATCAGCCCCAGCATTTT. Protein product: CASSLAPPGRGNQPQHF.

This sequence joins TRBV27 and TRBJ1-4, with D perhaps TRBD1 (5 bases). The CDR3 spans 13 residues. CDR1 MNHEY and CDR2 SMNVEV come from the germline V gene (reference sequence). Between the trimmed V and J ends, which lost 4 bases and 9 bases, there was a span of 12 bases. The CDR3 DNA sequence: TGTGCCAGCAGTTCCTGGGACGTCCAAAAACTGTTTTTT. It is translated as CASSSWDVQKLFF. The full variable domain, its missing parts supplied by reference TRBV27 and TRBJ1-4, is EAQVTQNPRYLITVTGKKLTVTCSQNMNHEYMSWYRQDPGLGLRQIYYSMNVEVTDKGDVPEGYKVSRKEKRNFPLILESPSPNQTSLYFCASSSWDVQKLFFGSGTQLSVL.

This clone was counted a single time. This sequence joins TRBV5-1 and TRBJ1-3; D perhaps matches TRBD1 (6 bases). With 6 bases removed from V and 4 bases from J, the gap between germline ends came to 11 bases. This CDR3 is 13 amino acids long. In germline, CDR1 is SGHRS, CDR2 YFSETQ. The CDR3 coding sequence is TGCGCCAGCAAGGACAGCTTAGGAAACACCATATATTTT. Translation: CASKDSLGNTIYF.